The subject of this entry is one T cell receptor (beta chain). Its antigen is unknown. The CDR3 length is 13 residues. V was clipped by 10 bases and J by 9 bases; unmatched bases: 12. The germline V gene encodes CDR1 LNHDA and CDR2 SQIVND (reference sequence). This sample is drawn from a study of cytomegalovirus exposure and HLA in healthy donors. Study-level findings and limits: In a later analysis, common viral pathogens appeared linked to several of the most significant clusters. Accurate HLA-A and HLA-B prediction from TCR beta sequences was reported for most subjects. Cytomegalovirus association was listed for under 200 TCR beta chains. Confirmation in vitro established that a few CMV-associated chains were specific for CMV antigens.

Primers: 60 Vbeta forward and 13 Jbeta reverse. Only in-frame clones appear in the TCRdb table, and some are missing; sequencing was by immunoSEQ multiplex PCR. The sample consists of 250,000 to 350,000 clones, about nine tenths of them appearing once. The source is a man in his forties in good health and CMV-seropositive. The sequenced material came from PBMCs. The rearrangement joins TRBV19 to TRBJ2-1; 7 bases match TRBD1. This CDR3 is CATLDSDRVEQFF. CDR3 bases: TGTGCCACCTTAGACTCCGACAGGGTTGAGCAGTTCTTC.